The 9 T cell receptor beta chains below come from one sample, sequenced in a study of cytomegalovirus exposure and HLA in healthy donors. Only in-frame clones appear in the TCRdb table, and some are missing; sequencing was by immunoSEQ multiplex PCR. The table shows 250,000 or so clones, with 87% occurring only once. The material sequenced was PBMCs. The receptors derive from a man aged 18 to 29 in good health and CMV-seropositive.

The chain is built from TRBV15 and TRBJ2-5; TRBD2 is a possible D gene (5 bases). CDR1 is LNHNV, CDR2 YYDKDF, per germline (reference sequence). The CDR3 runs 14 residues. V was clipped by 5 bases and J by 3 bases, with 13 bases between them. Here the CDR3 reads CATSGGLVEETQYF. The CDR3 DNA reads TGTGCCACCAGCGGTGGACTTGTCGAAGAGACCCAGTACTTC.

V gene TRBV5-4 combines with J gene TRBJ2-1, with 9 nucleotides matching TRBD2. The CDR3 covers 16 residues. The germline V gene has CDR1 SGHNT and CDR2 YYREEE (reference sequence). V shed 3 bases, J shed 5 bases, and the junction held 9 bases outside the gene matches. The CDR3 sequence: CASSSGGGRADNEQFF. The CDR3 DNA sequence: TGTGCCAGCAGCTCCGGTGGCGGGAGGGCCGACAATGAGCAGTTCTTC.

The V gene is TRBV5-1, the J gene TRBJ2-6; no definite D call. Trimming cost V 0 bases and J 0 bases, with 7 bases left between them. The germline gives CDR1 SGHRS, CDR2 YFSETQ. The CDR3 sequence is 16 residues long. CDR3 region: CASSLALGSGANVLTF. CDR3 DNA sequence: TGCGCCAGCAGCTTGGCCCTCGGCTCTGGGGCCAACGTCCTGACTTTC.

About this clone itself: This same CDR3 is encoded by further DNA sequences in the sample. V gene TRBV2 combines with J gene TRBJ2-2, with 11 bases identical to TRBD2. With V trimmed by 6 bases and J by 2 bases, 2 bases remained unmatched. The CDR3 runs to 15 residues. Germline assignment: CDR1 SNHLY and CDR2 FYNNEI. The CDR3 loop is CASRGTSGNTGELFF. CDR3 bases: TGTGCCAGCAGGGGGACTAGCGGAAACACCGGGGAGCTGTTTTTT.

This clone has just one count. The chain carries TRBV7-8 and TRBJ2-3; 9 bases fit TRBD2. Germline assignment: CDR1 SGHVS and CDR2 FQNEAQ. This CDR3 contains 16 residues. Germline trimming cut 5 bases from V and 2 bases from J; bases unmatched to any gene: 8. CDR3 protein: CASSPISGSPTDTQYF. CDR3 sequence (DNA): TGTGCCAGCAGCCCGATTAGCGGGAGCCCCACAGATACGCAGTATTTT.

The chain carries TRBV19 and TRBJ2-7, with TRBD1 identical over 9 bases. The V and J ends lost 6 bases and 5 bases, in that order; junction bases with no gene match: 5. Germline CDR1 reads LNHDA; CDR2 reads SQIVND (reference sequence). This CDR3 has 13 residues. In nucleotides, the CDR3 is TGTGCCAGTAGGATGGACAGGGGCCACGAGCAGTACTTC. Encoded protein: CASRMDRGHEQYF.

The rearrangement links TRBV2 to TRBJ2-4; no clear D. Trimming cost V 1 base and J 7 bases, with 11 bases left between them. Germline V lookup: CDR1 SNHLY, CDR2 FYNNEI. The CDR3 has 14 residues. CDR3 sequence (DNA): TGTGCCAGCAGTGAAGTTGGTTTTTCGAACATTCAGTACTTC. Protein product: CASSEVGFSNIQYF. The variable domain in full, completed from reference TRBV2 and TRBJ2-4, reads EPEVTQTPSHQVTQMGQEVILRCVPISNHLYFYWYRQILGQKVEFLVSFYNNEISEKSEIFDDQFSVERPDGSNFTLKIRSTKLEDSAMYFCASSEVGFSNIQYFGAGTRLSVL.

The chain links TRBV5-1 to TRBJ2-6; D is perhaps TRBD1 (7 bases). V was pared by 0 bases and J by 0 bases, with 10 bases between. Looked up from germline, CDR1 is SGHRS and CDR2 is YFSETQ. CDR3 length equals 17 residues. The CDR3 sequence: CASSLAQGGSGANVLTF. DNA for the CDR3: TGCGCCAGCAGCTTGGCTCAGGGGGGCTCTGGGGCCAACGTCCTGACTTTC. The entire variable domain, with the rest obtained from reference TRBV5-1 and TRBJ2-6, is as follows: KAGVTQTPRYLIKTRGQQVTLSCSPISGHRSVSWYQQTPGQGLQFLFEYFSETQRNKGNFPGRFSGRQFSNSRSEMNVSTLELGDSALYLCASSLAQGGSGANVLTFGAGSRLTVL.

The chain carries TRBV11-2 and TRBJ2-1; D gene uncertain. Germline CDR1 and CDR2: SGHAT and FQNNGV. Trimming shortened V by 5 bases and J by 6 bases, and 11 bases separated the two germline ends. The CDR3 runs to 13 residues. For the CDR3, the DNA is TGTGCCAGCAGCCAGTACAGAGGCAATGAGCAGTTCTTC. It is translated as CASSQYRGNEQFF.